One sample yielded the 11 T cell receptor beta chains listed below, sequenced in a study of Ad26.COV2.S vaccination and SARS-CoV-2 variants. Measured with immunoSEQ multiplex PCR; TCRdb has only the in-frame clones, and not every one. The sample carries about 430,000 clones, around nine tenths recorded once. Indicated treatment: around 19 received Ad26.COV2.S at low or high dose, single or two shots; roughly five received placebo; per-sample allocation not given. Sampling occurred on day 63 after the first vaccine or placebo injection. The starting material was peripheral blood, obtained in a trial of Ad26.COV2.S vaccine versus placebo. All receptors come from a person between 18 and 59 years old who received the Ad26.COV2.S COVID-19 vaccine or a placebo.

This clone was detected a few times. The chain has TRBV6-2 or TRBV6-3 and TRBJ2-2, with 12 bases matching TRBD2. The CDR3 runs 19 residues. V lost 2 bases to trimming and J lost 3 bases; unmatched junction nucleotides: 10. CDR1 and CDR2 (germline): MNHEY, SVGEGT. CDR3 protein: CASSYPRASGRVYTGELFF. In DNA, the CDR3 is TGTGCCAGCAGTTACCCCCGGGCTAGCGGGAGGGTCTACACCGGGGAGCTGTTTTTT.

The rearrangement joins TRBV19 to TRBJ2-1; D is perhaps TRBD2 (5 bases). This CDR3 has 14 residues. The germline gives CDR1 LNHDA, CDR2 SQIVND (reference sequence). V dropped 7 bases and J dropped 1 base, with 11 bases sitting between them. CDR3 coding DNA: TGTGCCAGTAAACTAGGGTTTTCCTACAATGAGCAGTTCTTC. Translation: CASKLGFSYNEQFF.

The V call is TRBV19, the J call TRBJ1-1; perhaps TRBD1 as D (5 bases). The CDR3 length is 14 residues. Germline V gives CDR1 LNHDA, CDR2 SQIVND (reference sequence). V shed 3 bases and J shed 1 base, with 9 bases lying between them. The CDR3 nucleotides are TGTGCCAGTAGTATTGGGACGGCGAACACTGAAGCTTTCTTT. It yields the protein CASSIGTANTEAFF.

The rearrangement links TRBV5-1 to TRBJ2-2, with TRBD2 as a possible D gene (5 bases). Trimming stripped 5 bases from V and 2 bases from J, with 10 bases between. CDR1 is SGHRS, CDR2 YFSETQ, per germline. The CDR3 spans 14 residues. The CDR3 region is CASSPEGNTGELFF. The CDR3 nucleotides read TGCGCCAGCAGTCCAGAGGGAAACACCGGGGAGCTGTTTTTT.

This clone was seen just once. The chain uses TRBV28 and TRBJ1-1; D might be TRBD1 (5 bases). V shed 6 bases and J shed 4 bases, with 18 bases lying between them. Germline CDR1 MDHEN, CDR2 SYDVKM. The CDR3 consists of 15 residues. DNA of the CDR3: TGTGCCAGCAGGATATCTAGGGGTAGGGGCACTGAAGCTTTCTTT. As protein: CASRISRGRGTEAFF.

The chain carries TRBV25-1 and TRBJ2-3; no clear D gene. With 1 base removed from V and 1 base from J, the gap between germline ends came to 3 bases. In germline, CDR1 is MGHDK, CDR2 SYGVNS. The CDR3 runs to 13 residues. Here the CDR3 reads CASSEFGTDTQYF. The CDR3 DNA is TGTGCCAGCAGTGAATTTGGCACAGATACGCAGTATTTT.

The chain combines TRBV5-4 with TRBJ2-1; 11 nucleotides match TRBD2. Germline CDR1 and CDR2: SGHNT and YYREEE (reference sequence). The CDR3 is made up of 14 amino acids. With 4 bases clipped from V and 10 bases from J, the junction kept 7 bases outside the gene matches. CDR3 nucleotide sequence: TGTGCCAGCAGCCTAGTAGCGGGAGGGAACGAGCAGTTCTTC. This gives the protein CASSLVAGGNEQFF.

The CDR3 DNA reads TGTGCCTGGAGTAAAGGGACATTTAGCAATCAGCCCCAGCATTTT. Protein: CAWSKGTFSNQPQHF. The V call is TRBV30, the J call TRBJ1-5, with D possibly matching TRBD1 (6 bases). This CDR3 region has 15 residues. Trimming left V 2 bases short and J 0 bases short, with 11 bases between. The germline V gene encodes CDR1 GTSNPN and CDR2 SVGIG (reference sequence).

V and J are TRBV3-1 (or the pseudogene TRBV3-2) and TRBJ2-5; D ambiguous. V lost 0 bases, J lost 7 bases, and 12 bases lay in between. CDR1 and CDR2 from the germline V gene are LGHDT and YNNKEL (reference sequence). CDR3 length: 14 residues. The CDR3 DNA is TGTGCCAGCAGCCAAGAAGGGATCGGGCGGACCCAGTACTTC. It encodes CASSQEGIGRTQYF.

The rearrangement links TRBV18 to TRBJ1-1, with D unclear. The CDR3 loop spans 14 amino acids. Germline assignment: CDR1 KGHSH and CDR2 LQKENI. Trimming pared 3 bases from V and 6 bases from J, leaving 14 bases between. For the CDR3, the DNA is TGTGCCAGCTCACCCCCGGTGCAGGTCCCTGAAGCTTTCTTT. Translation: CASSPPVQVPEAFF.

This chain links TRBV11-3 with TRBJ2-2; 9 positions agree with TRBD1. Germline CDR1 SGHNT, CDR2 YENEEA. J was trimmed by 4 bases and V by 5 bases; bases with no gene match: 8. The CDR3 totals 16 residues. The CDR3 loop reads CASSRGTGSVTGELFF. CDR3 coding DNA: TGTGCCAGCAGCCGTGGGACAGGGTCGGTCACCGGGGAGCTGTTTTTT.